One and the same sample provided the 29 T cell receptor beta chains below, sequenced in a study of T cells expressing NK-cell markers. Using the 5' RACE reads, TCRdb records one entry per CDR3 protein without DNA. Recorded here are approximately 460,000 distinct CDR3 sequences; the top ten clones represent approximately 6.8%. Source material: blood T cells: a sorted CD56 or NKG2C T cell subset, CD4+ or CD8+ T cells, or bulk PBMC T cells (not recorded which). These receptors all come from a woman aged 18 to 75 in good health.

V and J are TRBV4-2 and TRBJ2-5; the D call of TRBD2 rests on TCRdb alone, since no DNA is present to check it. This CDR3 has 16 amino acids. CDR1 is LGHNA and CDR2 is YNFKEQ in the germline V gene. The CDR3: CASTQAPAGGQETQYF.

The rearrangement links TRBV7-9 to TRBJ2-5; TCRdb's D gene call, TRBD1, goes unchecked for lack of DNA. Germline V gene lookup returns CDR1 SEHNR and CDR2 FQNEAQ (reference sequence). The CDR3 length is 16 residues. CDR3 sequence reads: CASSLIGARDQETQYF.

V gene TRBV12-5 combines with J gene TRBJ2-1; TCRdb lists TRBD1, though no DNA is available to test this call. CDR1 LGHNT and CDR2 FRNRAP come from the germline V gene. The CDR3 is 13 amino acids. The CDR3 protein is CASGLAGGNEQFF.

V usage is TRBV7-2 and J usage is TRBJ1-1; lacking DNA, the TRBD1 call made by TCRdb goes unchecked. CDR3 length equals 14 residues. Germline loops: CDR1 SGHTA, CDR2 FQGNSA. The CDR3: CASSEQGVGTEAFF.

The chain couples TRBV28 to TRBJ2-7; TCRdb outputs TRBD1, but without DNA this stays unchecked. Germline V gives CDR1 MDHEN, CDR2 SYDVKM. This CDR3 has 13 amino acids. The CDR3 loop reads CASSLGPGYEQYF.

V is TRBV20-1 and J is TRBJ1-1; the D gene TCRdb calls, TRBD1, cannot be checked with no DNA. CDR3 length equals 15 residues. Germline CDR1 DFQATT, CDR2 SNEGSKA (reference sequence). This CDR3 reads CSAPRPQGRGTEAFF.

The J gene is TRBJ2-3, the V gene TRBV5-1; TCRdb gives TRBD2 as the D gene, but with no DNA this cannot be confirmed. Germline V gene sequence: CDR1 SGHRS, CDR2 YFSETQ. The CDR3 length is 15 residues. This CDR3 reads CASSVSGRAADTQYF.

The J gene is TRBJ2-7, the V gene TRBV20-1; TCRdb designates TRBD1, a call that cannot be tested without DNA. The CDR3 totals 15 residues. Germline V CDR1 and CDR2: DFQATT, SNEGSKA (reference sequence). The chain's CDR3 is CSARSLGEESYEQYF.

Here the CDR3 reads CASSFVASMAGGSNEQFF. V gene TRBV11-1 combines with J gene TRBJ2-1; the TCRdb call, TRBD2, lacks DNA for checking. Germline V lookup: CDR1 SGHAT, CDR2 FQDESV (reference sequence). This CDR3 comprises 18 residues.

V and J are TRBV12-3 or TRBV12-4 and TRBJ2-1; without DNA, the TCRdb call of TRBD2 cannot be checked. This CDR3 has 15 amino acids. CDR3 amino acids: CASSLLAGTLDEQFF.

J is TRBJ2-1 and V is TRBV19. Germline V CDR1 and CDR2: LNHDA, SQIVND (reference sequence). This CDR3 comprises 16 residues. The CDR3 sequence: CASSIDGGSSYNEQFF.

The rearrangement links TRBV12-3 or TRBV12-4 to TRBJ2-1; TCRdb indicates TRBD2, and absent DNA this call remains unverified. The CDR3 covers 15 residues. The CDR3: CASSFRLAGHNEQFF.

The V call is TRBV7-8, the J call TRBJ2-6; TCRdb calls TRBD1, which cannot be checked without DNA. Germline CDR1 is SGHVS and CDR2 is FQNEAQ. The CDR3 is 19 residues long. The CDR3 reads CASSLAGDKFFSGANVLTF.

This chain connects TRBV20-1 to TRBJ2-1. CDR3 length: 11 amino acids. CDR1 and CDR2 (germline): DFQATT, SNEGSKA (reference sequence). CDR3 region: CSAAQHNEQFF.

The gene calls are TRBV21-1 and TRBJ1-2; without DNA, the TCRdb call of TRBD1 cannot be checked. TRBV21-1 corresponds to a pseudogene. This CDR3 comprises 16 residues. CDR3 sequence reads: CASPKGTGGCVRGYTF.

CDR3 sequence: CASMGRVQGAQYF. The J gene is TRBJ2-5, the V gene TRBV6-1; lacking DNA, the TRBD1 call made by TCRdb goes unchecked. The CDR3 spans 13 residues. Germline V gene sequence: CDR1 MNHNS, CDR2 SASEGT.

The CDR3 is CASRSGGGARNEQFF. This sequence joins TRBV5-1 and TRBJ2-1; TCRdb returns TRBD2, unconfirmable since there is no DNA. The length of the CDR3 is 15 residues. The germline V gene has CDR1 SGHRS and CDR2 YFSETQ.

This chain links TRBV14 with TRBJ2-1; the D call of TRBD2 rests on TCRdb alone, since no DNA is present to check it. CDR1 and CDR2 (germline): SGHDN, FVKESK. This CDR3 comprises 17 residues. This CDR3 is CASSETLGTRAYNEQFF.

The CDR3 sequence: CASSYRGPTDTQYF. V and J are TRBV12-3 or TRBV12-4 and TRBJ2-3; TCRdb proposes TRBD1, but this gene call is untestable without DNA. The CDR3 is 14 residues long.

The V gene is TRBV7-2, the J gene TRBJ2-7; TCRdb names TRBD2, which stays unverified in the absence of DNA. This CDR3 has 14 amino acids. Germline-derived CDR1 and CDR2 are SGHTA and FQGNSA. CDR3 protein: CASSRGDLPYEQYF.

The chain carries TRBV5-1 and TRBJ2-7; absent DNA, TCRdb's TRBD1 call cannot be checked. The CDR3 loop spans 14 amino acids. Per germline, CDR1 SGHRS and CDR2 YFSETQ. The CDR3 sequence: CASSFETGTYEQYF.

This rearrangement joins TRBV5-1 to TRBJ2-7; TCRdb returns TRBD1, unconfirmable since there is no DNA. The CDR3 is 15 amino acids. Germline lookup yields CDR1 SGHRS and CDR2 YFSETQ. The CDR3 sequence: CASSLGLDRGHEQYF. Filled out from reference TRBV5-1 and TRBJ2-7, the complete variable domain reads KAGVTQTPRYLIKTRGQQVTLSCSPISGHRSVSWYQQTPGQGLQFLFEYFSETQRNKGNFPGRFSGRQFSNSRSEMNVSTLELGDSALYLCASSLGLDRGHEQYFGPGTRLTVT.

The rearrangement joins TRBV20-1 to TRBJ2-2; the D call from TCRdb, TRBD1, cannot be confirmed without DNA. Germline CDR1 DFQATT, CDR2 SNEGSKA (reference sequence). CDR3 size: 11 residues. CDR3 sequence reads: CSATGAGELFF.

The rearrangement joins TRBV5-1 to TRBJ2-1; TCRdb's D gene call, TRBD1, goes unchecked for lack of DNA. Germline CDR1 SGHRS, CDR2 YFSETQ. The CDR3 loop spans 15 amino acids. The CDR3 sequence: CASSIQGAGQNEQFF.

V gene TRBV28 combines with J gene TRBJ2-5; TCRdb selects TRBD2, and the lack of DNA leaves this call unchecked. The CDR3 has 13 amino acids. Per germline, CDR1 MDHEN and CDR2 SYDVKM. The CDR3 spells CASTRQGQETQYF.

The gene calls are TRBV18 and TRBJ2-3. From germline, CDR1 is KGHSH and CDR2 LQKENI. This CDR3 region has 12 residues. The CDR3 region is CASSPPGDTQYF.

The CDR3 is CSAVAGGPNNEQFF. V gene TRBV29-1 combines with J gene TRBJ2-1; the D gene TCRdb calls, TRBD2, cannot be checked with no DNA. The germline CDR1 and CDR2 sequences are SQVTM and ANQGSEA. CDR3 length equals 14 residues.

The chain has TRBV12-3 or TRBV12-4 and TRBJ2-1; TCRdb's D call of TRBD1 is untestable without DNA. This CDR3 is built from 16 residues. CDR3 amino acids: CASSPPWGGARDEQFF.

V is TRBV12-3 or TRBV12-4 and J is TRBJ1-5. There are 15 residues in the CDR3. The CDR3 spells CASSFQGISNQPQHF.